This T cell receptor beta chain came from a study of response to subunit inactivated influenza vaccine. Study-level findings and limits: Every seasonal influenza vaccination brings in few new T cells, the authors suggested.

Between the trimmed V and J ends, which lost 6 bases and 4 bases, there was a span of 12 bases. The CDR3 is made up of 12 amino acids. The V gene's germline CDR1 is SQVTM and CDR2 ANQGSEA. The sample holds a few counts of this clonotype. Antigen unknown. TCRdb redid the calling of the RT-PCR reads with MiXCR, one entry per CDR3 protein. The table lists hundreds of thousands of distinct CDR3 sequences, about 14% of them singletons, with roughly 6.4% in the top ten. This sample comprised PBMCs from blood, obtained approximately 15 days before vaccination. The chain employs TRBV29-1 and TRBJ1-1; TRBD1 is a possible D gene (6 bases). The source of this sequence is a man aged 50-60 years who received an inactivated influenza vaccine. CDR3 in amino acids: CSVGQQTTEAFF. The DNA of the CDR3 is TGCAGCGTAGGACAGCAGACCACTGAAGCTTTCTTT.